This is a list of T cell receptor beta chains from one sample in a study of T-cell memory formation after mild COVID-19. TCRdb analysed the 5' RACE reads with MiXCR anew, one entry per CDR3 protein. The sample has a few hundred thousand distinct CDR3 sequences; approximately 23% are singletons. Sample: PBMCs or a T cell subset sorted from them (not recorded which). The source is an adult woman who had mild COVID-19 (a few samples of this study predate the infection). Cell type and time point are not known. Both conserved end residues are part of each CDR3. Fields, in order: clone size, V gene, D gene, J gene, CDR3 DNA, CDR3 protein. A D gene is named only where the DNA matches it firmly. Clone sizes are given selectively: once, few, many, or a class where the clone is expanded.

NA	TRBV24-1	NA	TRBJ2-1	TGTGCCACCTCATCCGGCCTTCTAGGGAGCTACAATGAGCAGTTCTTC	CATSSGLLGSYNEQFF
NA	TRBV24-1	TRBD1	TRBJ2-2	TGTGCCACCAGTGATTTGAGGACAGGGGAGACCGGGGAGCTGTTTTTT	CATSDLRTGETGELFF
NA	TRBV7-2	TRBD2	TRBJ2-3	TGTGCCAGCAGCCCTGGACTAGCGGGAGTTCGGGGGACGCAGTATTTT	CASSPGLAGVRGTQYF
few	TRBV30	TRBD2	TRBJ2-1	TGTGCCTGGAGGGTTAGCGGGAGGGCAGGAGAGCAGTTCTTC	CAWRVSGRAGEQFF
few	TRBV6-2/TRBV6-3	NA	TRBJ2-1	TGTGCCAGCAGTCGTTTGGTCGGCGATGAGCAGTTCTTC	CASSRLVGDEQFF
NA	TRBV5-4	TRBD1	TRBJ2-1	TGTGCCAGCAGCTCTCGTACAGGGGGCTCTAGGGAGCAGTTCTTC	CASSSRTGGSREQFF
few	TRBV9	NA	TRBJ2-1	TGTGCCAGCAGCGTAGTTGCGGAAAAAGGGGAGCAGTTCTTC	CASSVVAEKGEQFF
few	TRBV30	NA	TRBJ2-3	TGTGCCTGGAGTAGTGGGGTCAGGGGTACGCAGTATTTT	CAWSSGVRGTQYF
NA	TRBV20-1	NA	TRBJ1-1	TGCAGTGCTAGAGATTATTTGAGGACGAGAGACACTGAAGCTTTCTTT	CSARDYLRTRDTEAFF
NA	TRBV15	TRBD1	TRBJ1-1	TGTGCCACCAGCCCTCGCCGGGACAGATACACTGAAGCTTTCTTT	CATSPRRDRYTEAFF
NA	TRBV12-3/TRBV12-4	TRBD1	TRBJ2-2	TGTGCCAGCAGCCCTGACAGGGGGGTCACCGGGGAGCTGTTTTTT	CASSPDRGVTGELFF
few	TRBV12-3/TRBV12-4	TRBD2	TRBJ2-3	TGTGCCAGCAGTTTACTAGCGGGAGCCCCAGATACGCAGTATTTT	CASSLLAGAPDTQYF
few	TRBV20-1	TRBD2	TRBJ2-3	TGCAGTGCTACTGACTTGGCGGGAGATGCAGATACGCAGTATTTT	CSATDLAGDADTQYF
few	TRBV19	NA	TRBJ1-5	TGTGCCAGTAGTAGGGCAGGGAGGTTCTCGCCCCAGCATTTT	CASSRAGRFSPQHF
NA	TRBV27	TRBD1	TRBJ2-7	TGTGCCAGCAGATTCACAGGGGGTCCCGCCTACGAGCAGTACTTC	CASRFTGGPAYEQYF
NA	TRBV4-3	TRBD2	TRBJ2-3	TGCGCCAGCAGCCAAGAAAGGCTAGCGGGAGGAGATACGCAGTATTTT	CASSQERLAGGDTQYF
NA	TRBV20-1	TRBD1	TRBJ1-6	TGCAGTGCGCCGGGACAGAGTAATTCACCCCTCCACTTT	CSAPGQSNSPLHF
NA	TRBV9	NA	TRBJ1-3	TGTGCCAGCAGCGTAGCTGGACTTAGCTCTGGAAACACCATATATTTT	CASSVAGLSSGNTIYF
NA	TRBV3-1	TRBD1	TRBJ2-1	TGTGCCAGCAGCCAAGGAATGTCCTTAGGGACAGGGACCTATTTCTTC	CASSQGMSLGTGTYFF
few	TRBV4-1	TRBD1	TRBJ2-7	TGCGCCAGCAGCCGGGAGGGACAGGGGGCCCACGAGCAGTACTTC	CASSREGQGAHEQYF
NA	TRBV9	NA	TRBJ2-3	TGTGCCAGCACCCCGGGGGCGGGAACAGATACGCAGTATTTT	CASTPGAGTDTQYF
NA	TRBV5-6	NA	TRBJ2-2	TGTGCCAGCAGCTTGGCAATGGGGGCTGGCACCGGGGAGCTGTTTTTT	CASSLAMGAGTGELFF
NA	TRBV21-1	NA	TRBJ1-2	TGTGCCAGCAGCAAAGGGGGGCAACATGAGGCACTCTATGGCTACACCTTC	CASSKGGQHEALYGYTF
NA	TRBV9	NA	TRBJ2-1	TGTGCCAGCAGCTCAGTACAGGGAAATGAGCAGTTCTTC	CASSSVQGNEQFF
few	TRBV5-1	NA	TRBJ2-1	TGCGCCAGCAGCGCCTTATTTGAGTCCAGCTCCTACAATGAGCAGTTCTTC	CASSALFESSSYNEQFF
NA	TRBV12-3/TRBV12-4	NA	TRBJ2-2	TGTGCCAGCAGTTTATCCTCAGAGCCAGGGGAGCTGTTTTTT	CASSLSSEPGELFF
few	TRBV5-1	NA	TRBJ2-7	TGCGCCAGCAGTTGGGAGGGGGCCACCTACGAGCAGTACTTC	CASSWEGATYEQYF
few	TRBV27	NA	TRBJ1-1	TGTGCCAGCAGTTTATACGGGGGAATTAACGCTGCGGTCACTGAAGCTTTCTTT	CASSLYGGINAAVTEAFF
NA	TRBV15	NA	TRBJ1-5	TGTGCCACCAGCAGAGAACGATGGGGGTCTGGGGCCCAGCATTTT	CATSRERWGSGAQHF
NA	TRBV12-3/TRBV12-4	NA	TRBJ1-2	TGTGCCAGCAGTTTTCGCGTGGGTGTTTCTACAGAGCGCGGGGGGAGGCTAACGGAAAGCTACACCTTC	CASSFRVGVSTERGGRLTESYTF
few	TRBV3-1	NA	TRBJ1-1	TGTGCCAGCAGCCAAGTCGGTCCACCAAAGGCTGAAGCTTTCTTT	CASSQVGPPKAEAFF
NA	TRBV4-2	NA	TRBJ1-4	TGTGCCAGCAGCCAAGGGCTGGGGGTAAATGAAAAACTGTTTTTT	CASSQGLGVNEKLFF
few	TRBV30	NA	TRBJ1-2	TGTGCCTGGAGTGCAGGGTCAGAGAACTATGGCTACACCTTC	CAWSAGSENYGYTF